This T cell receptor (beta chain) was profiled in a study of CD4 T cells in relation to SARS-CoV-2 and coronaviruses. Some clones are missing from TCRdb's copy, which holds only in-frame ones; the method was immunoSEQ multiplex PCR. The table lists about 16,000 clones, around 77% of them singletons, with roughly a tenth in the top ten. Points from the study as a whole: SARS-CoV-2-driven expansion was significantly weaker in crossreactive than monoreactive clones. Pre-pandemic and post-infection samples never came from the same donor.

CD4+ T cells from unexposed donors were obtained before the COVID-19 pandemic (2011-2018). After ten to eleven days of culture, CD4+ T cells were isolated. On days 3 and 7, cultures got half fresh IL-2 medium. The CDR3 covers 15 residues. Germline lookup yields CDR1 MGHRA and CDR2 YSYEKL. Trimming removed 1 base at V and 4 bases at J, with 11 bases between. Comments on this clone: Its antigen is undetermined.

J is TRBJ1-3 and V is TRBV4-1; possible D gene TRBD1, 5 bases. This clonotype originated in a human donor in good health. Sequenced input: CD4+ T cells from PBMCs, cultured in vitro. CDR3 in amino acids: CASSQVGAGGNTIYF. The CDR3 DNA sequence: TGCGCCAGCAGCCAAGTAGGGGCCGGCGGAAACACCATATATTTT.